What follows are 6 T cell receptor beta chains derived from one specimen sequenced in a study of tumor and adjacent non-tumor tissue in lung cancer. The library came from three nested PCR rounds adapted from ARM-PCR protocols. MiXCR, applied by TCRdb to the multiplex PCR reads, yields one record per CDR3 protein. The sample has over 60,000 distinct CDR3 sequences; 73% are singletons. This sample's RNA came from whole unsorted tissue. Material: lung tumor tissue. Source of these receptors: a man aged 60 to 69 with non-small cell lung cancer.

Notes on this clonotype: Mismatch with germline at one junction end may stem from a read error. The J gene is TRBJ2-1, the V gene TRBV28; 8 positions agree with TRBD1. This CDR3 spans 16 amino acids. CDR1 and CDR2 from the germline V gene are MDHEN and SYDVKM. The CDR3 DNA sequence: TGTACCAGCAGTTCCCCTTCTGGACAGGGTGTAAATGAGCAGTTCTTC. Translated: CTSSSPSGQGVNEQFF.

For this clonotype: Sequence at one end of the junction differs from germline and may be a read error. The gene calls are TRBV20-1 and TRBJ2-1, with 8 bases fitting TRBD2. The germline gives CDR1 DFQATT, CDR2 SNEGSKA (reference sequence). The CDR3 is made up of 14 amino acids. DNA of the CDR3: TGCAATGCTAGAGATCATCGGACTAGCTGTGAGCAGTTCTTC. Protein product: CNARDHRTSCEQFF.

Turning to this clonotype: The CDR3 end shows no conserved phenylalanine or tryptophan, and so a read error is likely. The DNA is omitted, as the CDR3 cannot be located on it reliably, and the CDR3 follows TCRdb's listing. CDR3 protein: CASSQRTGFYEQYS. The chain has TRBV12-3 or TRBV12-4 and TRBJ2-7; the table's D call TRBD1 went unverified against the DNA. Ends included, the CDR3 has 14 residues.

This clonotype was recorded once. At one end, the junction sequence differs from germline, possibly due to a read error. The V and J genes are TRBV29-1 and TRBJ1-1, with unresolved D. The length of the CDR3 is 14 residues. Germline CDR1 SQVTM, CDR2 ANQGSEA. The CDR3 region is CSVGIVIGNTKAFF. The CDR3 DNA reads as TGCAGCGTTGGTATAGTCATCGGGAACACTAAAGCTTTCTTT.

In this sample, this clonotype turned up a few times. A much larger clone lies a single base off, so this may be a read error. This chain uses TRBV6-2 or TRBV6-3 with TRBJ2-1, with 10 bases matching TRBD2. Per the germline V gene, CDR1 is MNHEY and CDR2 is SVGEGT. The CDR3 extends over 13 amino acids. CDR3 loop: CARSSLAGVEQFF. CDR3 coding DNA: TGTGCCAGAAGTTCCCTAGCGGGAGTTGAGCAGTTCTTC.

There are a few counts of this clonotype. Relative to the germline gene, one junction end is altered; a read error may explain this. This chain connects TRBV6-5 to TRBJ2-7; D gene ambiguous. CDR3 length: 12 amino acids. Germline V CDR1 and CDR2: MNHEY, SVGAGI. This CDR3 reads CASSYGCYEQYF. The CDR3 DNA reads TGTGCCAGCAGTTACGGCTGCTACGAGCAATACTTC.